This passage covers 5 T cell receptor beta chains from one sample sequenced in a study of beta chain features in type 1 diabetes. Their antigens remain unidentified. Notes on the study in general: Shorter TCRB CDR3s, moderately but significantly so, were found in Type 1 diabetes patients in all four CD4+ subsets.

Sequencing targeted expressed TCRB transcripts, as all isolated RNA had been reverse transcribed. Assay: immunoSEQ multiplex PCR; the TCRdb copy retains only in-frame clones and omits some. The table records around 56,000 clones, around 50% of them present only once. Material for sequencing was Tregs from blood. The receptor source for this set is a woman between 35 and 50 years old with type 1 diabetes.

The chain links TRBV18 to TRBJ2-5, with D perhaps matching TRBD1 (5 bases). The end of the DNA fits TRBJ2-7 better, so the J call may be wrong. This CDR3 contains 14 residues. CDR1 KGHSH and CDR2 LQKENI come from the germline V gene. The CDR3 sequence is CASSPLQGSYEQYF. In DNA form, the CDR3 reads TGTGCCAGCTCACCGCTGCAGGGTTCCTACGAGCAGTACTTC.

In this sample, this clone turned up a few times. The chain employs TRBV28 and TRBJ2-3, with 10 bases that match TRBD2. Germline-derived CDR1 and CDR2 are MDHEN and SYDVKM. The V and J ends lost 3 bases and 2 bases, in that order; junction bases with no gene match: 8. CDR3 size: 17 residues. The CDR3 region has the DNA TGTGCCAGCAGTTTTTTTTCCGGGACTAGCGCCACAGATACGCAGTATTTT. Amino acid sequence: CASSFFSGTSATDTQYF.

The gene calls are TRBV7-2 and TRBJ2-7, with D perhaps matching TRBD2 (5 bases). CDR1 and CDR2 (germline): SGHTA, FQGNSA. CDR3 length: 15 amino acids. V was cut by 1 base and J by 0 bases, with 10 bases left in between. CDR3 sequence: CASSLEAELSYEQYF. CDR3 DNA sequence: TGTGCCAGCAGCTTAGAAGCGGAACTCTCCTACGAGCAGTACTTC.

This rearrangement joins TRBV6-5 to TRBJ1-1; 7 bases line up with TRBD1. Germline CDR1 reads MNHEY; CDR2 reads SVGAGI. The CDR3 sequence is 13 residues long. Trimming took 8 bases from V and 3 from J; bases not matched to a gene: 6. CDR3 sequence (DNA): TGTGCCAGCTTTCAACAGGGGTACACTGAAGCTTTCTTT. This translates into CASFQQGYTEAFF.

This sequence joins TRBV27 and TRBJ2-7; D is possibly TRBD2 (6 bases). Germline loops: CDR1 MNHEY, CDR2 SMNVEV (reference sequence). This CDR3 has 13 residues. V lost 8 bases and J 1 base, leaving 12 bases between the germline ends. CDR3 residues: CASQAGTSYEQYF. The DNA of the CDR3 is TGTGCCAGCCAAGCGGGCACTTCCTACGAGCAGTACTTC.